This TCR beta chain was sequenced during a study of T-cell memory formation after mild COVID-19. Study outcomes and limitations: CD4+ contracting clones were found mainly in CM and EM, and CD8+ ones in EMRA. Day 15 to 85 contracting clones showed balanced CD4/CD8; day 15 to 37 expanders favored CD4+. Within pre-infection memory, some responding clones were found, suggesting cross-reactive memory joined.

In TCRdb, the 5' RACE reads were re-called with MiXCR into one record per CDR3 protein. The table has roughly 500,000 distinct CDR3 sequences, around 20% seen once. This clonotype was seen a few times. Antigen: not known. The V end was cut by 0 bases, the J end by 4 bases, with 13 bases between. Germline CDR1 and CDR2: LNHNV and YYDKDF (reference sequence). The CDR3 covers 15 residues. Sequencing was performed on PBMCs or a T cell subset sorted from them (not recorded which). The chain couples TRBV15 to TRBJ2-7, with unresolved D. The TCR sequence derives from an adult woman who had mild COVID-19 (a few samples of this study predate the infection). Cell type and time point are not known. The CDR3 DNA reads as TGTGCCACCAGCAGAGATCAACCCACATCATACGAGCAGTACTTC. This translates into CATSRDQPTSYEQYF.